This paragraph reports one TCR beta chain. Source study methods: Nucleated cell number was recorded as an estimate derived from reference gene primer amplification. Only in-frame clones appear in the TCRdb table, and some are missing; sequencing was by immunoSEQ multiplex PCR. The DNA gave D and trimming, while V, J and clone size come from that table. The table records about 250,000 clones, approximately 80% of them present only once. The sample comes from a study of blood T cell repertoires in COVID-19. Study-wide context: From the United States, Italy and Spain came samples of acute and convalescent COVID-19. T cells, B-cell-depleted T cells, or PBMCs supplied cDNA or gDNA.

J lost 1 base, V lost 1 base, and 6 bases had no gene match. The germline gives CDR1 SGHNT, CDR2 YYREEE (reference sequence). This CDR3 has 16 residues. Material for sequencing was peripheral blood. The receptor's source is a man of 80 years or more with acute or convalescent COVID-19. The chain carries TRBV5-4 and TRBJ2-3, with 7 bases matching TRBD1. The CDR3 loop is CASSLFRGQGTDTQYF. The CDR3 region has the DNA TGTGCCAGCAGCTTGTTTAGGGGGCAGGGCACAGATACGCAGTATTTT. The variable domain in full, completed from reference TRBV5-4 and TRBJ2-3, reads ETGVTQSPTHLIKTRGQQVTLRCSSQSGHNTVSWYQQALGQGPQFIFQYYREEENGRGNFPPRFSGLQFPNYSSELNVNALELDDSALYLCASSLFRGQGTDTQYFGPGTRLTVL.